This T cell receptor (beta chain) was identified in a study of blood T cell repertoires in COVID-19. TCRdb's table, derived via immunoSEQ multiplex PCR, lists solely in-frame clones and lacks some. The sample consists of about 210,000 clones, 80% to 85% of them appearing once. This receptor was identified in a woman in her fifties or sixties with acute COVID-19. The sequenced sample consisted of PBMCs or T cells enriched from blood (not recorded which).

CDR3 bases: TGTGCCAGCAGCATTAGCGGGAGGCCGGTAAATGAGCAGTTCTTC. Translation: CASSISGRPVNEQFF. The gene calls are TRBV7-9 and TRBJ2-1; 10 nucleotides match TRBD2. V was pared by 5 bases and J by 7 bases, with 8 bases of the junction left unmatched. The length of the CDR3 is 15 residues. Germline loops: CDR1 SEHNR, CDR2 FQNEAQ (reference sequence).